A selection of T cell receptor beta chains follows, all from one sample in a study of T cell responses to AZD1222 COVID-19 vaccine. The data were produced by immunoSEQ multiplex PCR, yet TCRdb's version contains in-frame clones alone and is incomplete. The table has over 75,000 clones, around 87% seen once. Sample: peripheral blood, taken 28 days after the second AZD1222 dose. Source of these receptors: an adult who received the AZD1222 COVID-19 vaccine. Each CDR3 is given with its conserved first and last residue. A D gene is named only where the DNA matches it firmly. The size of a clone is reported for some rows only, either as once, few or many, or as a class for expanded clones.

d_gene: .
j_gene: TRBJ2-7
abundance: .
v_gene: TRBV2
CDR3nt: TGTGCCAGCAGGCCTTCCCGGGTGGGGGGCGGCGAGCAGTACTTC
CDR3aa: CASRPSRVGGGEQYF

d_gene: .
j_gene: TRBJ1-1
abundance: .
v_gene: TRBV7-9
CDR3nt: TGTGCCAGCAGCTTAACAGGACCGGGTGAAGCTTTCTTT
CDR3aa: CASSLTGPGEAFF

d_gene: TRBD1
j_gene: TRBJ1-5
abundance: .
v_gene: TRBV28
CDR3nt: TGTGCCAGCAGTCCACCGGGACAGGGAGGCAATCAGCCCCAGCATTTT
CDR3aa: CASSPPGQGGNQPQHF

d_gene: TRBD1
j_gene: TRBJ2-1
abundance: .
v_gene: TRBV18
CDR3nt: TGTGCCAGCTCACCACCGGGACAGGGATGGGGAAATGAGCAGTTCTTC
CDR3aa: CASSPPGQGWGNEQFF

d_gene: TRBD2
j_gene: TRBJ2-1
abundance: .
v_gene: TRBV7-9
CDR3nt: TGTGCCAGCAGCCCCTTGGGACTAGCTCTTTACAATGAGCAGTTCTTC
CDR3aa: CASSPLGLALYNEQFF

d_gene: .
j_gene: TRBJ1-4
abundance: .
v_gene: TRBV10-1
CDR3nt: TGCGCCAGCAGCCCGCTCTTAGCCAGGGCTCCTGAAAAACTGTTTTTT
CDR3aa: CASSPLLARAPEKLFF

d_gene: .
j_gene: TRBJ2-6
abundance: .
v_gene: TRBV10-2
CDR3nt: TGCGCCAGCAGTGAGTCGTTAGGGGCCGGGGCCAACGTCCTGACTTTC
CDR3aa: CASSESLGAGANVLTF

d_gene: .
j_gene: TRBJ2-2
abundance: .
v_gene: TRBV5-1
CDR3nt: TGCGCCAGCAGCCGACAGCTAATGGGCACCGGGGAGCTGTTTTTT
CDR3aa: CASSRQLMGTGELFF

d_gene: TRBD1
j_gene: TRBJ2-7
abundance: .
v_gene: TRBV3-1/TRBV3-2
CDR3nt: TGTGCCAGCAGCGCGGGACAGGGACCCTACGAGCAGTACTTC
CDR3aa: CASSAGQGPYEQYF

d_gene: TRBD1
j_gene: TRBJ1-2
abundance: .
v_gene: TRBV29-1
CDR3nt: TGCAGCGTTGGGACAGGAGAACGTGGCTACACCTTC
CDR3aa: CSVGTGERGYTF

d_gene: .
j_gene: TRBJ2-2
abundance: .
v_gene: TRBV2
CDR3nt: TGTGCCAGCAGGCTATTCGTAGGGGCGAACACCGGGGAGCTGTTTTTT
CDR3aa: CASRLFVGANTGELFF

d_gene: TRBD1
j_gene: TRBJ2-1
abundance: .
v_gene: TRBV7-6
CDR3nt: TGTGCCAGCAGCTTACTCTGGACAGGGGTCAATGAGCAGTTCTTC
CDR3aa: CASSLLWTGVNEQFF

d_gene: TRBD1
j_gene: TRBJ1-1
abundance: .
v_gene: TRBV7-8
CDR3nt: TGTGCCATCACAGGGGATCAGGATGAAGCTTTCTTT
CDR3aa: CAITGDQDEAFF

d_gene: .
j_gene: TRBJ2-1
abundance: .
v_gene: TRBV6-5
CDR3nt: TGTGCCAATAGCGCGACCTACAATGAGCAGTTCTTC
CDR3aa: CANSATYNEQFF

d_gene: .
j_gene: TRBJ1-6
abundance: few
v_gene: TRBV5-6
CDR3nt: TGTGCCAGCAGCTTGAATCCGGGCTATAATTCACCCCTCCACTTT
CDR3aa: CASSLNPGYNSPLHF

d_gene: .
j_gene: TRBJ2-7
abundance: .
v_gene: TRBV3-1/TRBV3-2
CDR3nt: TGTGCCAGCAGCCAAGGAATGGTGAGAGGGGAGGACAACGAGCAGTACTTC
CDR3aa: CASSQGMVRGEDNEQYF

d_gene: .
j_gene: TRBJ2-1
abundance: .
v_gene: TRBV6-2/TRBV6-3
CDR3nt: TGTGCCAGCAGCCCCCTCTTTCAGGTCCTTTACAATGAGCAGTTCTTC
CDR3aa: CASSPLFQVLYNEQFF

d_gene: .
j_gene: TRBJ2-7
abundance: .
v_gene: TRBV13
CDR3nt: TGTGCCAGCAGCTCTAGAGGGGCCCCCTACGAGCAGTACTTC
CDR3aa: CASSSRGAPYEQYF

d_gene: TRBD1
j_gene: TRBJ2-2
abundance: once
v_gene: TRBV7-3
CDR3nt: TGTGCCAGCAGCTCGGGACAGGGTAGGGCCGGGGAGCTGTTTTTT
CDR3aa: CASSSGQGRAGELFF

d_gene: .
j_gene: TRBJ1-1
abundance: .
v_gene: TRBV5-4
CDR3nt: TGTGCCAGCAGCTTGGGATTCAATTCCGGGAACACTGAAGCTTTCTTT
CDR3aa: CASSLGFNSGNTEAFF

d_gene: TRBD1
j_gene: TRBJ2-7
abundance: .
v_gene: TRBV25-1
CDR3nt: TGTGCCAGCAGCGCCGGGACAGGAACCTTCTACGAGCAGTACTTC
CDR3aa: CASSAGTGTFYEQYF

d_gene: .
j_gene: TRBJ1-2
abundance: .
v_gene: TRBV18
CDR3nt: TGTGCCAGCTCACCCCGGGCAATTTCTGGCTATGGCTACACCTTC
CDR3aa: CASSPRAISGYGYTF

d_gene: .
j_gene: TRBJ1-1
abundance: .
v_gene: TRBV4-1
CDR3nt: TGCGCCAGCAGCCTCATGGAGGGTATTCTCACTGAAGCCTTCTTT
CDR3aa: CASSLMEGILTEAFF

d_gene: .
j_gene: TRBJ1-5
abundance: .
v_gene: TRBV12-5
CDR3nt: TGTGCTAGTGGTTGGGGGACCACAAATCAGCCCCAGCATTTT
CDR3aa: CASGWGTTNQPQHF

d_gene: .
j_gene: TRBJ2-7
abundance: .
v_gene: TRBV27
CDR3nt: TGTGCCAGCAAGTCGGGGCCCTACGAGCAGTACTTC
CDR3aa: CASKSGPYEQYF

d_gene: TRBD1
j_gene: TRBJ2-5
abundance: .
v_gene: TRBV9
CDR3nt: TGTGCCAGCAGCGTAGCCATTGACAGGGGCCGGGGGGAGACCCAGTACTTC
CDR3aa: CASSVAIDRGRGETQYF

d_gene: .
j_gene: TRBJ2-7
abundance: .
v_gene: TRBV5-8
CDR3nt: TGTGCCAGCAGCTTGGGACATAACTACGAGCAGTACTTC
CDR3aa: CASSLGHNYEQYF

d_gene: .
j_gene: TRBJ1-6
abundance: .
v_gene: TRBV5-1
CDR3nt: TGCGCCAGCAGCTTGATGGAGAATTCACCCCTCCACTTT
CDR3aa: CASSLMENSPLHF

d_gene: .
j_gene: TRBJ1-6
abundance: once
v_gene: TRBV7-9
CDR3nt: TGTGCCAGCAGCCTAGGATGGGACGCCAATTCACCCCTCCACTTT
CDR3aa: CASSLGWDANSPLHF

d_gene: .
j_gene: TRBJ2-1
abundance: .
v_gene: TRBV19
CDR3nt: TGTGCCAGTAGTTCCCGGAAACCGACGGAGAGCTCCTACAATGAGCAGTTCTTC
CDR3aa: CASSSRKPTESSYNEQFF

d_gene: .
j_gene: TRBJ2-2
abundance: .
v_gene: TRBV18
CDR3nt: TGTGCCAGCTCAGGGGTTCTGAACGCCGGGGAGCTGTTTTTT
CDR3aa: CASSGVLNAGELFF

d_gene: TRBD1
j_gene: TRBJ2-1
abundance: .
v_gene: TRBV7-9
CDR3nt: TGTGCCAGCAGCCAGAGGACAGGGGCACACAAGAATGAGCAGTTCTTC
CDR3aa: CASSQRTGAHKNEQFF

d_gene: TRBD2
j_gene: TRBJ2-3
abundance: .
v_gene: TRBV18
CDR3nt: TGTGCCAGCTCACCACCGGGCCTAGCGGGAGCCTTCTACACAGATACGCAGTATTTT
CDR3aa: CASSPPGLAGAFYTDTQYF

d_gene: TRBD2
j_gene: TRBJ2-7
abundance: .
v_gene: TRBV5-6
CDR3nt: TGTGCCAGCAGCTCTGGACTAGCGGTACCTCGCGAGCAGTACTTC
CDR3aa: CASSSGLAVPREQYF

d_gene: .
j_gene: TRBJ2-7
abundance: .
v_gene: TRBV3-1/TRBV3-2
CDR3nt: TGTGCCAGCAGCCAAGGGGTATGGGGTCGATACGAGCAGTACTTC
CDR3aa: CASSQGVWGRYEQYF

d_gene: .
j_gene: TRBJ1-1
abundance: .
v_gene: TRBV7-9
CDR3nt: TGTGCCAGCAGCCAGGTGGCAGGAAACACTGAAGCTTTCTTT
CDR3aa: CASSQVAGNTEAFF

d_gene: .
j_gene: TRBJ1-5
abundance: .
v_gene: TRBV15
CDR3nt: TGTGCCACCAGCAGAGATCGAGGGGGAGATCAGCCCCAGCATTTT
CDR3aa: CATSRDRGGDQPQHF

d_gene: .
j_gene: TRBJ1-1
abundance: .
v_gene: TRBV4-2
CDR3nt: TGTGCCAGCAGCGCCGCGGACACCTTGAACACTGAAGCTTTCTTT
CDR3aa: CASSAADTLNTEAFF

d_gene: .
j_gene: TRBJ2-1
abundance: .
v_gene: TRBV19
CDR3nt: TGTGCCAGTAGCCTTGGGGTGCGGTTCTCCTACAATGAGCAGTTCTTC
CDR3aa: CASSLGVRFSYNEQFF

d_gene: TRBD1
j_gene: TRBJ1-1
abundance: .
v_gene: TRBV27
CDR3nt: TGTGCCAGCAGTTTACGACAGGGAAACACTGAAGCTTTCTTT
CDR3aa: CASSLRQGNTEAFF

d_gene: TRBD2
j_gene: TRBJ2-1
abundance: once
v_gene: TRBV6-5
CDR3nt: TGTGCCAGCAGCCACGGGACTAGCTACAATGAGCAGTTCTTC
CDR3aa: CASSHGTSYNEQFF

d_gene: .
j_gene: TRBJ2-1
abundance: many
v_gene: TRBV6-4
CDR3nt: TGTGCCAGCAGTGACTCGGACAACAATGAGCAGTTCTTC
CDR3aa: CASSDSDNNEQFF

d_gene: .
j_gene: TRBJ2-7
abundance: .
v_gene: TRBV6-5
CDR3nt: TGTGCCAGCAGTTACGGGACGGCATCCTACGAGCAGTACTTC
CDR3aa: CASSYGTASYEQYF

d_gene: .
j_gene: TRBJ1-2
abundance: .
v_gene: TRBV5-5
CDR3nt: TGTGCCAGCAGCTCCGACAAGCTATACACCTTC
CDR3aa: CASSSDKLYTF

d_gene: .
j_gene: TRBJ1-5
abundance: .
v_gene: TRBV6-1
CDR3nt: TGTGCCAGCAGTGAAACAGCATTCCCTCAGCCCCAGCATTTT
CDR3aa: CASSETAFPQPQHF

d_gene: .
j_gene: TRBJ1-3
abundance: .
v_gene: TRBV7-2
CDR3nt: TGTGCCAGCAGCCCAGTCTTGAGCTCTGGAAACACCATATATTTT
CDR3aa: CASSPVLSSGNTIYF

d_gene: .
j_gene: TRBJ1-1
abundance: .
v_gene: TRBV25-1
CDR3nt: TGTGCCAGCAGTACGAGGGAAGTTGACACTGAAGCTTTCTTT
CDR3aa: CASSTREVDTEAFF

d_gene: TRBD2
j_gene: TRBJ2-2
abundance: .
v_gene: TRBV4-3
CDR3nt: TGCGCCAGCAGCCAAGAACCCAGCGGGGGGAGCGGGGAGCTGTTTTTT
CDR3aa: CASSQEPSGGSGELFF

d_gene: .
j_gene: TRBJ2-1
abundance: .
v_gene: TRBV6-6
CDR3nt: TGTGCCAGCAGTTACTCTCCTAACAACAATGAGCAGTTCTTC
CDR3aa: CASSYSPNNNEQFF

d_gene: .
j_gene: TRBJ1-5
abundance: .
v_gene: TRBV7-8
CDR3nt: TGTGCCAGCAGCCAAGCCGGGGGGGTGATGCCCCAGCATTTT
CDR3aa: CASSQAGGVMPQHF

d_gene: TRBD2
j_gene: TRBJ2-5
abundance: .
v_gene: TRBV7-9
CDR3nt: TGTGCCAGCAGCTCGGGGGGACTCCAAGAGACCCAGTACTTC
CDR3aa: CASSSGGLQETQYF

d_gene: TRBD2
j_gene: TRBJ2-1
abundance: .
v_gene: TRBV30
CDR3nt: TGTGCCTGGAGTGGAGCGGGAGACAATGAGCAGTTCTTC
CDR3aa: CAWSGAGDNEQFF

d_gene: .
j_gene: TRBJ1-1
abundance: few
v_gene: TRBV18
CDR3nt: TGTGCCAGCTCACCTCGGACTGTTAACACTGAAGCTTTCTTT
CDR3aa: CASSPRTVNTEAFF